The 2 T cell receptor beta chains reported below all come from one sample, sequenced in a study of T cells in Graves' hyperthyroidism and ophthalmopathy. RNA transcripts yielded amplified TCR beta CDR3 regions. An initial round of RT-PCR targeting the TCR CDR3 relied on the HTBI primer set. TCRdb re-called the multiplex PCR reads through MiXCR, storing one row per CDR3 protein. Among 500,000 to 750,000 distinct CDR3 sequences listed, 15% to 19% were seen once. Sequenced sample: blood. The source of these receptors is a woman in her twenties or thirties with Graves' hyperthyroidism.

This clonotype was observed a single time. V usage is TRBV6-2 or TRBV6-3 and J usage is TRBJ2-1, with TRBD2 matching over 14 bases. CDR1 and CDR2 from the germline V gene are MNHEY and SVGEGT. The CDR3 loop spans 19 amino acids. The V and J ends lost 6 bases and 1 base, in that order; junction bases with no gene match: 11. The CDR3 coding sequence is TGTGCCAGCAGCTCTCGGACTAGCGGGAGGTTAGCTTCCTACAATGAGCAGTTCTTC. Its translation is CASSSRTSGRLASYNEQFF.

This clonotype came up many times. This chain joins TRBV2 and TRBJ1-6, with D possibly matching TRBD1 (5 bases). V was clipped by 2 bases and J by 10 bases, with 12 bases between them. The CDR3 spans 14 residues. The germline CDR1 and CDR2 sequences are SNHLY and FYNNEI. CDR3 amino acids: CASSERQGGSPLHF. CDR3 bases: TGTGCCAGCAGTGAAAGGCAGGGCGGGTCACCCCTCCACTTT.